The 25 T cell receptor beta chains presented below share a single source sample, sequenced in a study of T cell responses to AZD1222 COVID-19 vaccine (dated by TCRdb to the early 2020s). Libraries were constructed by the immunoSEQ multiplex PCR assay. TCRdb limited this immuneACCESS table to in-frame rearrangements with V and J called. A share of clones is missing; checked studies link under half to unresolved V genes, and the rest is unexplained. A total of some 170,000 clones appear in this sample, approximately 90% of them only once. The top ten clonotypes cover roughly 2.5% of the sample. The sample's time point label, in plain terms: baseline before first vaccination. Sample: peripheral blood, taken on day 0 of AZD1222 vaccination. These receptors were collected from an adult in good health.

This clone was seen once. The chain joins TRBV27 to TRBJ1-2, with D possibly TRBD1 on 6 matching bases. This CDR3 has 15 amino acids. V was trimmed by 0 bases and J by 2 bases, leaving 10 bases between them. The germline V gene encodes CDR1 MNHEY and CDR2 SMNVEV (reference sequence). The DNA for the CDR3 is TGTGCCAGCAGTTTATCGGATCAGGGGAACTATGGCTACACCTTC. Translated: CASSLSDQGNYGYTF.

CDR3 coding DNA: TGTGCCAGCTCACCACTAGCCCTAGCGGGAGGTCCGAACACCGGGGAGCTGTTTTTT. Translation: CASSPLALAGGPNTGELFF. The chain uses TRBV18 and TRBJ2-2, with 11 bases that match TRBD2. The CDR3 totals 19 residues. V trimming: 1 base; J trimming: 0 bases; junction bases outside the gene matches: 7. Germline lookup yields CDR1 KGHSH and CDR2 LQKENI.

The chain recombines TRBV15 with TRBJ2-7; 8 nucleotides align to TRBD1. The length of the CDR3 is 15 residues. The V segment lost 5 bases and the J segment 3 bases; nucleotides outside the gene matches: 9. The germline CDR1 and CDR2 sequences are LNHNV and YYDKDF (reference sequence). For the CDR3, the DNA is TGTGCCACCAGCCCGGGCCCTGGACAGGGCTACGAGCAGTACTTC. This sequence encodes CATSPGPGQGYEQYF.

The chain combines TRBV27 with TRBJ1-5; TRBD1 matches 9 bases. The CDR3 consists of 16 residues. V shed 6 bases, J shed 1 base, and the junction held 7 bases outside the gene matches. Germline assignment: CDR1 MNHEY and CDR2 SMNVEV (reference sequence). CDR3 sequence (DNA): TGTGCCAGCAGCCTACAGGGGGCTAACAGCAATCAGCCCCAGCATTTT. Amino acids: CASSLQGANSNQPQHF.

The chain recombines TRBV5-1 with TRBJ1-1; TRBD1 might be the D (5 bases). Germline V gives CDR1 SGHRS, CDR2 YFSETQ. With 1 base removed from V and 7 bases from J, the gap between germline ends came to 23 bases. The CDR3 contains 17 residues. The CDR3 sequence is CASSLNGQGRPGDEAFF. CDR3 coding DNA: TGCGCCAGCAGCTTGAATGGACAAGGTCGACCCGGTGATGAAGCTTTCTTT.

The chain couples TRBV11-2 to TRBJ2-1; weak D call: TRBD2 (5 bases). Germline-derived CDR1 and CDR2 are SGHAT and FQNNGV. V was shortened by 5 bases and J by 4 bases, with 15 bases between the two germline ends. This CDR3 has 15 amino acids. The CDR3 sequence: CASSVDSGPYNEQFF. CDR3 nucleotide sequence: TGTGCCAGCAGCGTGGACTCGGGCCCATACAATGAGCAGTTCTTC. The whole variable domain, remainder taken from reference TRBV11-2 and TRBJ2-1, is EAGVAQSPRYKIIEKRQSVAFWCNPISGHATLYWYQQILGQGPKLLIQFQNNGVVDDSQLPKDRFSAERLKGVDSTLKIQPAKLEDSAVYLCASSVDSGPYNEQFFGPGTRLTVL.

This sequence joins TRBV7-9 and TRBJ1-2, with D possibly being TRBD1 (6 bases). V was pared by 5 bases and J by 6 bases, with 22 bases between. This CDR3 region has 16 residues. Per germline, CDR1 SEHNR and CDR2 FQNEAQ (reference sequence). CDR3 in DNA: TGTGCCAGCAGCCCAGAGGGGGGACACAAAAACAATGGCTACACCTTC. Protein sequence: CASSPEGGHKNNGYTF.

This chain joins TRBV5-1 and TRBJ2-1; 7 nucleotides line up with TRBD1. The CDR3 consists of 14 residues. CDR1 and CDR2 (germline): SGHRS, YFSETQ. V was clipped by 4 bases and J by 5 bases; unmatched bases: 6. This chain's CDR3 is CASSAGTVNNEQFF. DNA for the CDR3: TGCGCCAGCAGCGCAGGGACAGTAAACAATGAGCAGTTCTTC. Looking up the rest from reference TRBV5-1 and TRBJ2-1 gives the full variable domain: KAGVTQTPRYLIKTRGQQVTLSCSPISGHRSVSWYQQTPGQGLQFLFEYFSETQRNKGNFPGRFSGRQFSNSRSEMNVSTLELGDSALYLCASSAGTVNNEQFFGPGTRLTVL.

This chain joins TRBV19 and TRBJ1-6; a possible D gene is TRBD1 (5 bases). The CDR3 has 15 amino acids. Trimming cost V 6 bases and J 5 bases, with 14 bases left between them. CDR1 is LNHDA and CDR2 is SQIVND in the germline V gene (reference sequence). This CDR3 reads CASSRDGLDNSPLHF. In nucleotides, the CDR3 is TGTGCCAGTAGCCGGGACGGGCTGGATAATTCACCCCTCCACTTT.

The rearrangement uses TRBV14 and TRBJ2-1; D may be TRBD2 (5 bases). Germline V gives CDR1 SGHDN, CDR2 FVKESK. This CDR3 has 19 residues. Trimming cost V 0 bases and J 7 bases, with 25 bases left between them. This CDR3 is CASSQDFLGGLGYMNEQFF. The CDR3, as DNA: TGTGCCAGCAGCCAAGATTTCCTGGGCGGGTTGGGGTATATGAATGAGCAGTTCTTC.

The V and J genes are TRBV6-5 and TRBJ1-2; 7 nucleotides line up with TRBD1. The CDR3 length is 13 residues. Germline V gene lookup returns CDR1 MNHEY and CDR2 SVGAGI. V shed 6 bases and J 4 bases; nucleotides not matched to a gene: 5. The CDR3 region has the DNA TGTGCCAGCAGGAACAGGGGTGGCTATGGCTACACCTTC. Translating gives CASRNRGGYGYTF.

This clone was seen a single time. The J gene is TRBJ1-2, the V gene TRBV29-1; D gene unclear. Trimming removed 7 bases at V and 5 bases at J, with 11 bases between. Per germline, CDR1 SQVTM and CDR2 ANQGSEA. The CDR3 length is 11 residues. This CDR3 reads CSAEGRYGYTF. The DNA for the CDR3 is TGCAGCGCCGAGGGCCGATATGGCTACACCTTC. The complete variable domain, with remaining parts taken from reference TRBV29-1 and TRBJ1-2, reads SAVISQKPSRDICQRGTSLTIQCQVDSQVTMMFWYRQQPGQSLTLIATANQGSEATYESGFVIDKFPISRPNLTFSTLTVSNMSPEDSSIYLCSAEGRYGYTFGSGTRLTVV.

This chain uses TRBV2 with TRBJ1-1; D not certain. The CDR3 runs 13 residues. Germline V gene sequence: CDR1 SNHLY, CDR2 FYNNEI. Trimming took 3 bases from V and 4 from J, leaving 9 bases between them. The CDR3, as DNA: TGTGCCAGCAGTGAGGGTGTGACCACTGAAGCTTTCTTT. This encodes CASSEGVTTEAFF.

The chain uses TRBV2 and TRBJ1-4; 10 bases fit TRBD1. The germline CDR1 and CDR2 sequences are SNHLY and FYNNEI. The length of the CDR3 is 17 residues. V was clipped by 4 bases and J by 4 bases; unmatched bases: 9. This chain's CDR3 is CASSAADRGPSNEKLFF. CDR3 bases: TGTGCCAGCAGTGCAGCTGACAGGGGGCCTAGTAATGAAAAACTGTTTTTT.

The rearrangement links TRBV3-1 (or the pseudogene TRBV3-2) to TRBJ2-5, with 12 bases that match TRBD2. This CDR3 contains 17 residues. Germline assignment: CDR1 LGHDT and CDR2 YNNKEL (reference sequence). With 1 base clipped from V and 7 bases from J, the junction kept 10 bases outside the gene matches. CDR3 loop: CASSQAALAGGGGTQYF. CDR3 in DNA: TGTGCCAGCAGCCAAGCTGCTCTAGCGGGAGGGGGAGGGACCCAGTACTTC.

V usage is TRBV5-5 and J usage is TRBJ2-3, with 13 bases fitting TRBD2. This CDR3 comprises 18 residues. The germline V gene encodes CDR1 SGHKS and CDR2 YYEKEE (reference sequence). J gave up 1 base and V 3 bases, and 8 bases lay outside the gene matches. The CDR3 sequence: CASSSTSGRASGTDTQYF. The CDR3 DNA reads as TGTGCCAGCAGCTCCACTAGCGGGAGGGCCTCTGGCACAGATACGCAGTATTTT.

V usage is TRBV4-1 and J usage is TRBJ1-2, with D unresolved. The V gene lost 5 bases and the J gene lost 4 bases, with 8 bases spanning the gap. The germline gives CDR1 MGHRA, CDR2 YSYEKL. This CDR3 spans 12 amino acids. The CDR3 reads CASSTTLYGYTF. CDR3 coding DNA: TGCGCCAGCAGCACCACGCTCTATGGCTACACCTTC.

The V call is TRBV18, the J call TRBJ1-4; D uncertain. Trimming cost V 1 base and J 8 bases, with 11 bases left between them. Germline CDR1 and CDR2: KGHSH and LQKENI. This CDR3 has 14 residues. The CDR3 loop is CASSPQGSGEKLFF. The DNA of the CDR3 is TGTGCCAGCTCACCACAAGGGTCGGGCGAAAAACTGTTTTTT.

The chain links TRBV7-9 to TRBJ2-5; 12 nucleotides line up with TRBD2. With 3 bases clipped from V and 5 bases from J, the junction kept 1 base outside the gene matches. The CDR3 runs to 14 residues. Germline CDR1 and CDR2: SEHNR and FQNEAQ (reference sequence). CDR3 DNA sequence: TGTGCCAGCAGCTTCCTAGCGGGAGGGGAGACCCAGTACTTC. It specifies CASSFLAGGETQYF.

DNA for the CDR3: TGTGCCAGCTCACCGGCCGAAAATGAGCAGTTCTTC. Amino acid sequence: CASSPAENEQFF. The genes are TRBV18 and TRBJ2-1; D unresolved. The CDR3 loop spans 12 amino acids. V was pared by 3 bases and J by 7 bases, with 7 bases between. CDR1 KGHSH and CDR2 LQKENI come from the germline V gene.

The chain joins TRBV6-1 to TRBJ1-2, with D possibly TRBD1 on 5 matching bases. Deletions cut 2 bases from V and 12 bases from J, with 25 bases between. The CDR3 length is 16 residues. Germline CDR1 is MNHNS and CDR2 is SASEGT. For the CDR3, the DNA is TGTGCCAGCAGTGAATTTTCGTTCGGGGCATTCTCGGGTGACACCTTC. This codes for CASSEFSFGAFSGDTF.

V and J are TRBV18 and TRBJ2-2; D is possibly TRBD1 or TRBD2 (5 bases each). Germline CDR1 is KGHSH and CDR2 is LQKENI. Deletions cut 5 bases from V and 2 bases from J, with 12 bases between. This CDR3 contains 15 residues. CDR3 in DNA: TGTGCCAGCTCAATTAGGGACCTAAACACCGGGGAGCTGTTTTTT. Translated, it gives CASSIRDLNTGELFF.

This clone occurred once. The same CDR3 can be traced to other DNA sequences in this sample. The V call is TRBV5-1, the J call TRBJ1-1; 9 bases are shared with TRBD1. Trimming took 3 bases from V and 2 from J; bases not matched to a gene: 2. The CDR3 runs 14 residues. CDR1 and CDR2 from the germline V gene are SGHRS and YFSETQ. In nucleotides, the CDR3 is TGCGCCAGCAGCTCGGGACAGGGTAACACTGAAGCTTTCTTT. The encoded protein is CASSSGQGNTEAFF.

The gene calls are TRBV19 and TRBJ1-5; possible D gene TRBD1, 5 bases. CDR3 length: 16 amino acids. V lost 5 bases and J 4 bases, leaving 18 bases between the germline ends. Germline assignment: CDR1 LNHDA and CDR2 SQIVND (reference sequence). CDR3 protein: CASSLPGPRKNQPQHF. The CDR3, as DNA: TGTGCCAGTAGTCTCCCGGGGCCGAGGAAAAATCAGCCCCAGCATTTT.

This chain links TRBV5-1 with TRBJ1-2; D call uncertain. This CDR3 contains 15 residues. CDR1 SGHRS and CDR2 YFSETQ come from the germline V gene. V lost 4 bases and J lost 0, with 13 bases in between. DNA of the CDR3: TGCGCCAGCAGCCCCCCCCCAGGCCCTAACTATGGCTACACCTTC. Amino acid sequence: CASSPPPGPNYGYTF.